This T cell receptor delta chain derives from a study of gamma-delta chains in newborns, infants, children. Turning to the study itself: Microbial exposure reportedly drives polyclonal innate γδ T cell expansion after birth.

In this sample, this clone is medium-sized. This CDR3 is also generated by other DNA sequences in the sample. TCRdb reapplied CATT to the reads. The sample shows thousands of delta-chain clones, roughly 48% of them seen only once. The CDR3 runs 25 residues. CDR1 is TSWWSYY and CDR2 is QGS in the germline V gene. V was pared by 2 bases and J by 0 bases, with 27 bases of the junction left unmatched. This receptor was obtained from a child who received the measles vaccine. The sequenced material came from blood. The rearrangement joins TRDV1 to TRDJ1; 13 positions match TRDD3. The CDR3 DNA reads as TGTGCTCTTGGGGAATTGAAACCTTACTCTTACTGGGGGATACGCGCAATCCATTACACCGATAAACTCATCTTT. Amino acid sequence: CALGELKPYSYWGIRAIHYTDKLIF.